The next 22 T cell receptor beta chains were all read from a single sample in a study of blood T cell repertoires in COVID-19. Some clones are missing from TCRdb's copy, which holds only in-frame ones; the method was immunoSEQ multiplex PCR. The sample includes about 90,000 clones, less than 85% of them seen just once. Sequencing used peripheral blood. The receptors shown here come from a woman between 65 and 79 years old with acute or convalescent COVID-19.

This clone was detected only once. The rearrangement uses TRBV19 and TRBJ1-2, with 8 positions matching TRBD1. V lost 8 bases and J lost 7; bases outside the gene matches: 12. The CDR3 spans 14 residues. Germline loops: CDR1 LNHDA, CDR2 SQIVND (reference sequence). CDR3 in DNA: TGTGCCAGTCTCCCTTATGGGACAGGCTCTGGCTACACCTTC. Translating gives CASLPYGTGSGYTF.

CDR3 coding DNA: TGTGCCAGCAGCGTAGGGAGTACCAACAATGAGCAGTTCTTC. This sequence encodes CASSVGSTNNEQFF. The rearrangement joins TRBV9 to TRBJ2-1; D is unclear. The CDR3 totals 14 residues. Between the trimmed V and J ends, which lost 0 bases and 5 bases, there was a span of 9 bases. Germline V lookup: CDR1 SGDLS, CDR2 YYNGEE.

This clone was detected a few times. The V gene is TRBV28, the J gene TRBJ1-4; 8 bases map to TRBD1. Losses at the gene ends were 5 bases for V and 0 bases for J; bases not matched to a gene: 8. CDR3 length: 17 residues. From germline, CDR1 is MDHEN and CDR2 SYDVKM. DNA of the CDR3: TGTGCCAGCAGTCCCCCGACAGGGGAGGCAACTAATGAAAAACTGTTTTTT. Its protein is CASSPPTGEATNEKLFF.

The chain recombines TRBV27 with TRBJ2-7; 12 bases agree with TRBD2. The germline V gene has CDR1 MNHEY and CDR2 SMNVEV (reference sequence). Unmatched junction bases numbered 10, after V lost 5 bases and J lost 2 bases. This CDR3 has 17 amino acids. CDR3 nucleotide sequence: TGTGCCAGCAGTAAACTAGCGGGAGGTATTTTTCCCTACGAGCAGTACTTC. Translated, it gives CASSKLAGGIFPYEQYF.

The chain couples TRBV19 to TRBJ2-6; TRBD1 aligns across 8 bases. The CDR3 spans 15 residues. CDR1 and CDR2 (germline): LNHDA, SQIVND (reference sequence). The trim removed 6 bases at V and 3 bases at J, leaving 4 bases unmatched. CDR3 region: CASSPGGNGANVLTF. The CDR3 DNA reads TGTGCCAGTAGCCCAGGGGGCAATGGGGCCAACGTCCTGACTTTC.

Turning to this clone: The same CDR3 can be traced to other DNA sequences in this sample. The gene calls are TRBV24-1 and TRBJ1-2; a possible D gene is TRBD1 (6 bases). Germline V gene data show CDR1 as KGHDR and CDR2 as SFDVKD. V shed 1 base and J shed 5 bases, with 7 bases lying between them. The CDR3 is made up of 13 amino acids. This CDR3 is CATSDLGGYGYTF. CDR3 sequence (DNA): TGTGCCACCAGTGATTTAGGGGGATATGGCTACACCTTC.

V is TRBV30 and J is TRBJ1-5; D is perhaps TRBD1 (6 bases). The V end was cut by 0 bases, the J end by 7 bases, with 19 bases between. Germline-derived CDR1 and CDR2 are GTSNPN and SVGIG (reference sequence). This CDR3 is 16 amino acids long. CDR3 sequence: CAWSVLGGANRQPQHF. The DNA for the CDR3 is TGTGCCTGGAGTGTACTGGGGGGGGCGAATCGACAGCCCCAGCATTTT.

This CDR3 is CASSQGTGVNEKLFF. The CDR3 bases are TGCGCCAGCAGCCAAGGGACAGGGGTTAATGAAAAACTGTTTTTT. The chain carries TRBV4-1 and TRBJ1-4, with TRBD1 matching 9 bases. J was trimmed by 4 bases and V by 1 base; bases with no gene match: 1. Germline lookup yields CDR1 MGHRA and CDR2 YSYEKL. The CDR3 consists of 15 residues.

The chain is built from TRBV28 and TRBJ1-5; TRBD1 matches at 9 bases. Germline-derived CDR1 and CDR2 are MDHEN and SYDVKM. V dropped 7 bases and J dropped 6; count of bases not matched to a gene: 10. This CDR3 is built from 15 residues. CDR3 in DNA: TGTGCCAGCAACATAGTGGACAGGGGAAGTCAGCCCCAGCATTTT. Amino acids: CASNIVDRGSQPQHF.

The rearrangement links TRBV27 to TRBJ2-5; TRBD2 aligns across 8 bases. Losses at the gene ends were 5 bases for V and 5 bases for J; bases not matched to a gene: 13. Germline CDR1 and CDR2: MNHEY and SMNVEV (reference sequence). The CDR3 extends over 16 amino acids. CDR3 sequence: CASSRPPGGPRETQYF. DNA of the CDR3: TGTGCCAGCAGTCGACCCCCGGGAGGGCCTAGGGAGACCCAGTACTTC.

The chain recombines TRBV5-1 with TRBJ2-7; D is possibly TRBD2 (6 bases). V was pared by 0 bases and J by 5 bases, with 15 bases between. Germline V gene lookup returns CDR1 SGHRS and CDR2 YFSETQ. The CDR3 extends over 15 amino acids. In DNA, the CDR3 is TGCGCCAGCAGCTTGGAGGGGCTAGCGATCAACGAGCAGTACTTC. This translates into CASSLEGLAINEQYF.

The chain carries TRBV3-1 (or the pseudogene TRBV3-2) and TRBJ2-7, with 8 bases that match TRBD2. CDR1 LGHDT and CDR2 YNNKEL come from the germline V gene (reference sequence). J was trimmed by 0 bases and V by 1 base; bases with no gene match: 2. This CDR3 contains 15 residues. The DNA for the CDR3 is TGTGCCAGCAGCCAAGGTAGCGGGGCCTCCTACGAGCAGTACTTC. Encoded protein: CASSQGSGASYEQYF.

V gene TRBV10-3 combines with J gene TRBJ1-5, with TRBD1 matching 7 bases. V was pared by 3 bases and J by 0 bases, with 5 bases of the junction left unmatched. Germline values: CDR1 ENHRY, CDR2 SYGVKD. The CDR3 sequence is 16 residues long. Here the CDR3 DNA reads TGTGCCATCAGTGACCCGGGACAGCATAGCAATCAGCCCCAGCATTTT. This encodes CAISDPGQHSNQPQHF.

This clone was seen just once. The CDR3 sequence: CASSQDPGLPYEQYF. The DNA for the CDR3 is TGTGCCAGCAGCCAAGATCCCGGACTACCCTACGAGCAGTACTTC. The V gene is TRBV4-2, the J gene TRBJ2-7; possibly TRBD2 for D (6 bases). CDR3 length: 15 residues. V was pared by 0 bases and J by 2 bases, with 11 bases between. CDR1 and CDR2 from the germline V gene are LGHNA and YNFKEQ.

V gene TRBV5-8 combines with J gene TRBJ2-5; tentatively, D is TRBD2 (6 bases). Trimming left V 0 bases short and J 1 base short, with 10 bases between. CDR3 length: 15 residues. CDR1 and CDR2 (germline): SGHTS, YDEGEE. The CDR3: CASSLGWRGQETQYF. DNA of the CDR3: TGTGCCAGCAGCTTGGGCTGGCGGGGCCAAGAGACCCAGTACTTC.

The genes are TRBV4-1 and TRBJ1-4; maybe TRBD1 (5 bases). CDR3 length equals 16 residues. The V end was cut by 2 bases, the J end by 5 bases, with 15 bases between. From germline, CDR1 is MGHRA and CDR2 YSYEKL. CDR3 DNA: TGCGCCAGCAGCCAAATTCCCGGGACTGAGAATGAAAAACTGTTTTTT. It translates to CASSQIPGTENEKLFF.

The chain joins TRBV2 to TRBJ2-7; tentatively, D is TRBD1 (5 bases). The germline V and J ends were trimmed by 5 bases and 0 bases, with 8 bases remaining between them. This CDR3 comprises 13 residues. The germline V gene has CDR1 SNHLY and CDR2 FYNNEI. CDR3: CASSRQLSYEQYF. The CDR3 DNA reads as TGTGCCAGCAGTCGACAGCTCTCCTACGAGCAGTACTTC.

This chain's CDR3 is CAWSNGYNEQFF. Written as DNA, the CDR3 is TGTGCCTGGAGTAACGGCTACAATGAGCAGTTCTTC. The rearrangement links TRBV30 to TRBJ2-1; D not certain. CDR3 length: 12 residues. The ends were cut back, 2 bases at V and 3 bases at J, with 5 bases in the middle. The germline V gene encodes CDR1 GTSNPN and CDR2 SVGIG (reference sequence).

V is TRBV19 and J is TRBJ1-5, with D maybe TRBD1 (6 bases). V was clipped by 3 bases and J by 4 bases, with 10 bases between them. The CDR3 loop spans 14 amino acids. Germline V CDR1 and CDR2: LNHDA, SQIVND (reference sequence). CDR3 in amino acids: CASSIFQGNQPQHF. CDR3 DNA sequence: TGTGCCAGTAGTATTTTTCAGGGGAATCAGCCCCAGCATTTT. The full variable domain, its missing parts supplied by reference TRBV19 and TRBJ1-5, is DGGITQSPKYLFRKEGQNVTLSCEQNLNHDAMYWYRQDPGQGLRLIYYSQIVNDFQKGDIAEGYSVSREKKESFPLTVTSAQKNPTAFYLCASSIFQGNQPQHFGDGTRLSIL.

The DNA of the CDR3 is TGTGCCAGCAGATCCACAGGATCCACCAATGAAAAACTGTTTTTT. This encodes CASRSTGSTNEKLFF. The chain carries TRBV6-5 and TRBJ1-4, with D possibly TRBD1 on 5 matching bases. Trimming pared 6 bases from V and 5 bases from J, leaving 16 bases between. This CDR3 region has 15 residues. CDR1 and CDR2 (germline): MNHEY, SVGAGI.

The V call is TRBV6-1, the J call TRBJ2-1; D not certain. The ends were cut back, 2 bases at V and 8 bases at J, with 4 bases in the middle. The germline gives CDR1 MNHNS, CDR2 SASEGT. This CDR3 has 11 residues. The DNA of the CDR3 is TGTGCCAGCAGTGAACGAGATGAGCAGTTCTTC. It yields the protein CASSERDEQFF.

The chain uses TRBV6-2 or TRBV6-3 and TRBJ2-5; possible D gene TRBD2, 6 bases. Germline lookup yields CDR1 MNHEY and CDR2 SVGEGT. CDR3 size: 17 residues. Trimming took 0 bases from V and 4 from J, leaving 18 bases between them. CDR3 sequence reads: CASSYSTPGGVGETQYF. Here the CDR3 DNA reads TGTGCCAGCAGTTACTCTACCCCGGGCGGGGTGGGAGAGACCCAGTACTTC.